Presented here are 17 T cell receptor beta chains from one specimen sequenced in a study of T cell responses to AZD1222 COVID-19 vaccine. Repertoires were generated with immunoSEQ multiplex PCR, while TCRdb's copy carries only in-frame clones and drops some. This sample has over 110,000 clones, with approximately 90% found just once. The sequencing used peripheral blood, collected on day 0 of AZD1222 vaccination. These receptors came from an adult in good health.

This clone has just one count. The V call is TRBV6-1, the J call TRBJ2-5, with 12 bases that match TRBD2. The CDR3 has 16 residues. Germline V lookup: CDR1 MNHNS, CDR2 SASEGT. J lost 5 bases, V lost 3 bases, and 7 bases had no gene match. Here the CDR3 DNA reads TGTGCCAGCAGTGAGCTAGCGGGAGGGCCAGGGGAGACCCAGTACTTC. This encodes CASSELAGGPGETQYF.

The rearrangement joins TRBV5-1 to TRBJ1-2; 7 bases agree with TRBD1. Germline V CDR1 and CDR2: SGHRS, YFSETQ. CDR3 size: 14 residues. The V segment lost 4 bases and the J segment 6 bases; nucleotides outside the gene matches: 9. The CDR3 loop is CASSRDRVYDGYTF. DNA of the CDR3: TGCGCCAGCAGCCGCGACAGGGTTTATGATGGCTACACCTTC.

The V gene is TRBV19, the J gene TRBJ1-5, with 7 bases fitting TRBD1. V shed 7 bases and J 5 bases; nucleotides not matched to a gene: 11. Germline CDR1 LNHDA, CDR2 SQIVND (reference sequence). The CDR3 length is 15 residues. CDR3 bases: TGTGCCAGTACCACGGGACAGCAAGGGTATCAGCCCCAGCATTTT. This translates into CASTTGQQGYQPQHF.

This rearrangement joins TRBV28 to TRBJ2-7, with a possible D match to TRBD1 (5 bases). Germline loops: CDR1 MDHEN, CDR2 SYDVKM. The CDR3 has 14 amino acids. V was cut by 6 bases and J by 4 bases, with 16 bases left in between. CDR3 DNA: TGTGCCAGCAGCCGAGCACCAAAGGGGTACGAGCAGTACTTC. It translates to CASSRAPKGYEQYF.

The chain couples TRBV18 to TRBJ1-1; the D is unclear. CDR1 KGHSH and CDR2 LQKENI come from the germline V gene. V shed 8 bases and J shed 1 base, with 11 bases lying between them. This CDR3 comprises 13 residues. The CDR3 region is CASLGGRNTEAFF. The CDR3 DNA sequence: TGTGCCAGCCTGGGAGGACGGAACACTGAAGCTTTCTTT.

V usage is TRBV11-3 and J usage is TRBJ2-1, with 10 bases identical to TRBD1. V was clipped by 3 bases and J by 9 bases; unmatched bases: 5. In germline, CDR1 is SGHNT, CDR2 YENEEA. There are 14 residues in the CDR3. CDR3 nucleotides: TGTGCCAGCAGCTTTTTGGGACAGGGGTCTGAGCAGTTCTTC. Amino acids: CASSFLGQGSEQFF.

This chain uses TRBV6-5 with TRBJ2-3, with 8 bases that match TRBD1. The CDR3 covers 13 residues. V was clipped by 4 bases and J by 9 bases; unmatched bases: 6. Looked up from germline, CDR1 is MNHEY and CDR2 is SVGAGI. CDR3: CASSSDRGVTQYF. DNA for the CDR3: TGTGCCAGCAGTTCTGACAGGGGTGTGACGCAGTATTTT.

This rearrangement joins TRBV9 to TRBJ2-5, with a weak D call TRBD1 (5 bases). This CDR3 has 15 residues. In germline, CDR1 is SGDLS, CDR2 YYNGEE. Trimming shortened V by 3 bases and J by 1 base, and 13 bases separated the two germline ends. CDR3 amino acids: CASSEGWASQETQYF. The CDR3 DNA reads as TGTGCCAGCAGCGAGGGGTGGGCGTCCCAAGAGACCCAGTACTTC.

The chain combines TRBV6-5 with TRBJ1-1; 9 nucleotides agree with TRBD1. The CDR3 length is 14 residues. CDR1 and CDR2 from the germline V gene are MNHEY and SVGAGI. V was clipped by 7 bases and J by 4 bases; unmatched bases: 7. CDR3 loop: CASTEQGASTEAFF. The CDR3 DNA reads TGTGCCAGCACCGAACAGGGGGCGAGCACTGAAGCTTTCTTT.

The chain has TRBV27 and TRBJ2-1; maybe TRBD2 (5 bases). The germline CDR1 and CDR2 sequences are MNHEY and SMNVEV (reference sequence). The ends were cut back, 0 bases at V and 9 bases at J, with 12 bases in the middle. The CDR3 has 14 amino acids. The CDR3 here is CASSLSPSRGEQFF. The CDR3 bases are TGTGCCAGCAGTTTATCCCCTAGCCGAGGTGAGCAGTTCTTC.

The chain carries TRBV20-1 and TRBJ2-3; D is perhaps TRBD2 (6 bases). The CDR3 runs to 11 residues. Germline V gives CDR1 DFQATT, CDR2 SNEGSKA (reference sequence). Trimming cost V 4 bases and J 9 bases, with 11 bases left between them. CDR3 sequence: CSATGLRTQYF. The CDR3 nucleotides read TGCAGTGCTACGGGACTGAGAACGCAGTATTTT.

V and J are TRBV5-4 and TRBJ2-3; D unclear. Trimming took 0 bases from V and 0 from J, leaving 5 bases between them. CDR1 and CDR2 (germline): SGHNT, YYREEE (reference sequence). The CDR3 runs 14 residues. Written as DNA, the CDR3 is TGTGCCAGCAGCTTGGAAGGGAGCACAGATACGCAGTATTTT. It encodes CASSLEGSTDTQYF.

The V gene is TRBV19, the J gene TRBJ1-5; TRBD1 is a possible D gene (5 bases). This CDR3 is 14 amino acids long. Trimming shortened V by 5 bases and J by 0 bases, and 8 bases separated the two germline ends. Germline CDR1 and CDR2: LNHDA and SQIVND (reference sequence). CDR3 DNA: TGTGCCAGTAGTTCGGGGGATAGCAATCAGCCCCAGCATTTT. Translation: CASSSGDSNQPQHF.

V gene TRBV7-2 combines with J gene TRBJ2-5; weak D call: TRBD2 (7 bases). The V end was cut by 5 bases, the J end by 5 bases, with 24 bases between. This CDR3 spans 17 amino acids. Germline values: CDR1 SGHTA, CDR2 FQGNSA. Here the CDR3 reads CASSASRGRGLGETQYF. The CDR3, as DNA: TGTGCCAGCAGCGCCAGCCGAGGGCGGGGGCTCGGGGAGACCCAGTACTTC.

The chain recombines TRBV14 with TRBJ1-2; D is uncertain. V dropped 4 bases and J dropped 0 bases, with 6 bases sitting between them. The CDR3 is 13 amino acids. Germline V lookup: CDR1 SGHDN, CDR2 FVKESK. The CDR3 reads CASSPQTNYGYTF. Here the CDR3 DNA reads TGTGCCAGCAGCCCCCAAACTAACTATGGCTACACCTTC.

The chain carries TRBV5-6 and TRBJ1-1; 7 nucleotides match TRBD1. CDR3 size: 12 residues. Germline CDR1 reads SGHDT; CDR2 reads YYEEEE. J was trimmed by 10 bases and V by 2 bases; bases with no gene match: 5. The CDR3 spells CASSFRDRRAFF. DNA for the CDR3: TGTGCCAGCAGCTTCCGGGACAGACGAGCTTTCTTT.

The chain is built from TRBV9 and TRBJ2-2, with 7 nucleotides matching TRBD2. CDR3 length equals 16 residues. CDR1 is SGDLS and CDR2 is YYNGEE in the germline V gene. V dropped 4 bases and J dropped 0; count of bases not matched to a gene: 6. The CDR3 DNA sequence: TGTGCCAGCAGCCACCCTAGCGGAGCGAACACCGGGGAGCTGTTTTTT. It translates to CASSHPSGANTGELFF.